The T cell receptor (beta chain) under discussion was sequenced for a study of chemoradiotherapy in HPV16-positive cancers. Assay: immunoSEQ multiplex PCR; the TCRdb copy retains only in-frame clones and omits some. The sample carries some 2,100 clones, under 70% recorded once. Germline assignment: CDR1 SQVTM and CDR2 ANQGSEA. The V end lost 4 bases, the J end lost 0 bases, and 6 bases lay between the germline ends. This CDR3 has 13 residues. The gene calls are TRBV29-1 and TRBJ2-2; D is possibly TRBD1 or TRBD2 (5 bases each). The source is a human donor with HPV-associated anogenital cancer. The sequenced sample was tumor tissue, obtained from a patient who underwent chemoradiotherapy. The CDR3 sequence: CSVVGANTGELFF. The CDR3 DNA reads TGCAGCGTTGTGGGGGCGAACACCGGGGAGCTGTTTTTT.